This T cell receptor (beta chain) was identified in a study of a mutant IDH1 vaccine in newly diagnosed glioma. Background on the study: Vaccines were begun 4-6 weeks after radiotherapy alone, or with temozolomide cycles. Of the patients given treatment, 62.5% were male and about 40% were female, and a mean age of around 38 years was recorded.

Sequenced by immunoSEQ multiplex PCR; TCRdb stores in-frame clones only, minus some. There are tens of thousands of clones in the sample; under 80% occur only once, and 5.3% lies in the top ten. Germline V gene sequence: CDR1 ENHRY, CDR2 SYGVKD. This CDR3 is built from 11 residues. V was cut by 4 bases and J by 8 bases, with 8 bases left in between. As for this clone: What it binds is not known.

Time point: week 23, last vaccination. Topical imiquimod was applied with each vaccine dose, which held 300 ug of mutant IDH1 20-mer peptide. Each tumor in the donors was a new WHO grade 3 or 4 astrocytoma, IDH1-mutant and ATRX-lost. The receptor comes from a man aged 50 to 60 with glioma. The chain combines TRBV10-3 with TRBJ1-2; a weak D match, TRBD1 (5 bases). Sequenced material: PBMCs, taken from a glioma patient whose treatment included an IDH1 peptide vaccine. CDR3 sequence (DNA): TGTGCCATCAGTGGGGACTTAGGCTACACCTTC. Amino acid sequence: CAISGDLGYTF.